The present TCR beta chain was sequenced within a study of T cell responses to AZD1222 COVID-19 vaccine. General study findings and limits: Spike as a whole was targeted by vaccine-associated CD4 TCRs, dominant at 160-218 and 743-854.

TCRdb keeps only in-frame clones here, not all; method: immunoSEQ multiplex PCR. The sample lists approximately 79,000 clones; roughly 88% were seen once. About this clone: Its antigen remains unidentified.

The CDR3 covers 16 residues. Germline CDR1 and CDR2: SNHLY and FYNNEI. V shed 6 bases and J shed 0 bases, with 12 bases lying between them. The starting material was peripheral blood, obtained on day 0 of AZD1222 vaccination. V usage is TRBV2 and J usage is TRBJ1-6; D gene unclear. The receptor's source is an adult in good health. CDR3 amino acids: CASRARASSYNSPLHF. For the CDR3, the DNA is TGTGCCAGCAGGGCTAGGGCGAGCTCCTATAATTCACCCCTCCACTTT.